This T cell receptor (beta chain) was found in a study of blood T cell repertoires in COVID-19. Study in general: Spain, Italy and the United States supplied samples that represented acute and convalescent COVID-19.

Methods used by the authors: The authors estimated nucleated cell counts from reference gene primer amplification. Measured with immunoSEQ multiplex PCR; TCRdb has only the in-frame clones, and not every one. The D gene and trimming were derived from the DNA, and the V and J assignments and clone size from that table. The sample contains over 200,000 clones, about 86% of which appear only once. V was pared by 0 bases and J by 4 bases, with 10 bases between. The CDR3 covers 14 residues. In germline, CDR1 is SGHRS, CDR2 YFSETQ. The V and J genes are TRBV5-1 and TRBJ1-1, with D perhaps matching TRBD1 (6 bases). The sequence derives from a woman under 40 who had recovered from COVID-19. Source material: peripheral blood. The CDR3 protein is CASSLEGVGTEAFF. The CDR3 region has the DNA TGCGCCAGCAGCTTGGAGGGGGTGGGCACTGAAGCTTTCTTT.